Shown below are 12 T cell receptor beta chains from a single sample sequenced in a study of T cells after yellow fever vaccination. Each CDR3 protein gets one entry after TCRdb re-called the 5' RACE reads with MiXCR. The table shows around 150,000 distinct CDR3 sequences, with around 7% occurring only once. The sample was CD4+ T cells sorted from PBMCs, taken 4 to 6 days after the first yellow fever vaccination. These receptors all come from a man younger than 30 who received the YFV17D yellow fever vaccine.

In this sample, this clonotype turned up many times. J is TRBJ2-1 and V is TRBV20-1; 9 nucleotides align to TRBD1. This CDR3 comprises 15 residues. The ends lost 6 bases at V and 4 bases at J; junction bases unmatched: 10. Germline V gene data show CDR1 as DFQATT and CDR2 as SNEGSKA (reference sequence). CDR3 sequence: CSAPRVGQGYNEQFF. The CDR3 bases are TGCAGTGCCCCGAGGGTCGGACAGGGGTACAATGAGCAGTTCTTC.

The chain recombines TRBV15 with TRBJ1-1, with D hard to call. CDR1 and CDR2 (germline): LNHNV, YYDKDF (reference sequence). V was pared by 0 bases and J by 6 bases, with 20 bases between. CDR3 length: 17 amino acids. The CDR3 loop reads CATSRDMGGEDPPEAFF. The DNA for the CDR3 is TGTGCCACCAGCAGAGATATGGGAGGTGAAGACCCACCTGAAGCTTTCTTT.

This clonotype was counted ten times or more. The chain combines TRBV29-1 with TRBJ2-1; D is unresolved. Germline V gives CDR1 SQVTM, CDR2 ANQGSEA. The CDR3 runs to 13 residues. Between the trimmed V and J ends, which lost 3 bases and 4 bases, there was a span of 10 bases. The CDR3 DNA follows: TGCAGCGTTGATTCTGGGCAGTACAATGAGCAGTTCTTC. Translated: CSVDSGQYNEQFF.

The CDR3 spells CASSFGSGEQFF. In DNA form, the CDR3 reads TGTGCCAGCAGTTTTGGGAGCGGGGAGCAGTTCTTC. V gene TRBV28 combines with J gene TRBJ2-1; tentatively, D is TRBD2 (6 bases). The V end was cut by 3 bases, the J end by 10 bases, with 10 bases between. Germline V lookup: CDR1 MDHEN, CDR2 SYDVKM. This CDR3 contains 12 residues.

The chain joins TRBV7-9 to TRBJ1-2; 11 bases map to TRBD1. Trimming removed 3 bases from V and 8 bases from J; junction bases left unmatched: 8. Germline V gives CDR1 SEHNR, CDR2 FQNEAQ (reference sequence). The CDR3 contains 15 residues. CDR3 sequence: CASSFDGTGGIGYTF. Written as DNA, the CDR3 is TGTGCCAGCAGCTTCGACGGGACAGGGGGGATCGGCTACACCTTC.

The chain carries TRBV7-9 and TRBJ1-5; a possible D gene is TRBD1 (5 bases). The CDR3 sequence is 17 residues long. In germline, CDR1 is SEHNR, CDR2 FQNEAQ (reference sequence). Trimming removed 1 base at V and 11 bases at J, with 24 bases between. The CDR3, as DNA: TGTGCCAGCAGCTTAGGGTGGGGGAATGGACAATCAGAGGCCCAGCATTTT. This encodes CASSLGWGNGQSEAQHF.

This clonotype was seen ten or more times. The J gene is TRBJ2-2, the V gene TRBV20-1, with TRBD1 matching 7 bases. Losses at the gene ends were 6 bases for V and 5 bases for J; bases not matched to a gene: 9. This CDR3 has 14 residues. Per germline, CDR1 DFQATT and CDR2 SNEGSKA (reference sequence). Here the CDR3 reads CSAPGTVRTGELFF. In nucleotides, the CDR3 is TGCAGTGCCCCCGGGACAGTAAGAACCGGGGAGCTGTTTTTT.

This clonotype was counted ten times or more. V gene TRBV9 combines with J gene TRBJ2-1; D is perhaps TRBD1 or TRBD2 (5 bases each). CDR3 length equals 15 residues. Trimming took 0 bases from V and 6 from J, leaving 13 bases between them. Germline lookup yields CDR1 SGDLS and CDR2 YYNGEE. DNA of the CDR3: TGTGCCAGCAGCGTAGACGGGACGAATATCAATGAGCAGTTCTTC. Protein: CASSVDGTNINEQFF.

There are a few counts of this clonotype. The J gene is TRBJ1-4, the V gene TRBV3-1; TRBD1 agrees at 8 bases. The CDR3 sequence is 14 residues long. Per the germline V gene, CDR1 is LGHDT and CDR2 is YNNKEL (reference sequence). V gave up 4 bases and J gave up 6 bases; unmatched junction bases: 4. The CDR3 here is CASSPTGVDEKLFF. In DNA, the CDR3 is TGTGCCAGCAGCCCGACAGGGGTTGATGAAAAACTGTTTTTT. Variable domain in full (rest from reference TRBV3-1 and TRBJ1-4): DTAVSQTPKYLVTQMGNDKSIKCEQNLGHDTMYWYKQDSKKFLKIMFSYNNKELIINETVPNRFSPKSPDKAHLNLHINSLELGDSAVYFCASSPTGVDEKLFFGSGTQLSVL.

The J gene is TRBJ1-4, the V gene TRBV6-1, with TRBD1 as a possible D gene (5 bases). This CDR3 spans 13 amino acids. The V end lost 4 bases, the J end lost 10 bases, and 13 bases lay between the germline ends. Germline lookup yields CDR1 MNHNS and CDR2 SASEGT. The CDR3: CASSGSSGGKLFF. DNA for the CDR3: TGTGCCAGCAGTGGATCATCTGGGGGAAAACTGTTTTTT.

This clonotype was seen repeatedly, ten times or more. The chain couples TRBV7-2 to TRBJ2-4; D possibly corresponds to TRBD1 (5 bases). Trimming stripped 3 bases from V and 5 bases from J, with 11 bases between. The germline gives CDR1 SGHTA, CDR2 FQGNSA. CDR3 length equals 14 residues. The CDR3 protein is CASSFRDGQNIQYF. DNA for the CDR3: TGTGCCAGCAGCTTCAGGGATGGGCAAAACATTCAGTACTTC. The entire variable domain, with the rest obtained from reference TRBV7-2 and TRBJ2-4, is as follows: GAGVSQSPSNKVTEKGKDVELRCDPISGHTALYWYRQSLGQGLEFLIYFQGNSAPDKSGLPSDRFSAERTGGSVSTLTIQRTQQEDSAVYLCASSFRDGQNIQYFGAGTRLSVL.

The gene calls are TRBV4-3 and TRBJ1-2; D gene unclear. The CDR3 has 15 residues. CDR1 and CDR2 (germline): LGHNA, YSLEER. Trimming removed 3 bases from V and 0 bases from J, with 11 bases in between. The CDR3, as DNA: TGCGCCAGCAGCCACTCCGCCGGGGCTAACTATGGCTACACCTTC. It translates to CASSHSAGANYGYTF.